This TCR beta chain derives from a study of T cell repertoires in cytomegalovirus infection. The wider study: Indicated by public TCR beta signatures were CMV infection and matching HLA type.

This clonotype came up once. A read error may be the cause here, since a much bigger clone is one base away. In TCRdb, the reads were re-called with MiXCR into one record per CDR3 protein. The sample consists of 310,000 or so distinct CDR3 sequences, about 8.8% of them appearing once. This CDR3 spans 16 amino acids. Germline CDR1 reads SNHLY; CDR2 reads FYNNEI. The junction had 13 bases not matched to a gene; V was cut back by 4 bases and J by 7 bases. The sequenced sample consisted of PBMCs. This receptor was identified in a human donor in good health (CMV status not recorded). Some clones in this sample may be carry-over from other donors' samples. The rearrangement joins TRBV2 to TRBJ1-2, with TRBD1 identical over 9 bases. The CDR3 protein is CASSVLGQGERSGYTF. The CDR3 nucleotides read TGTGCCAGCAGTGTGCTGGGACAGGGCGAGCGATCTGGCTACACCTTC.